The sequence of this T cell receptor beta chain was determined in a study of T-cell memory formation after mild COVID-19. Study-wide findings and caveats: Clones that contracted from day 15 to 85 were balanced CD4/CD8, while later expanders leaned CD4+.

V trimming: 7 bases; J trimming: 6 bases; junction bases outside the gene matches: 11. There are 15 residues in the CDR3. The germline CDR1 and CDR2 sequences are SGHDT and YYEEEE. Comment on this clonotype: Its specificity is unknown.

Barcoded TCR alpha and TCR beta cDNA libraries with UMIs came from 5'RACE using constant-segment primers. A single record per CDR3 protein comes from TCRdb applying MiXCR to the 5' RACE reads. The table lists about 430,000 distinct CDR3 sequences, roughly 26% of them singletons. The sample taken for sequencing was PBMCs or a T cell subset sorted from them (not recorded which). The TCR comes from an adult woman who had mild COVID-19 (a few samples of this study predate the infection). Cell type and time point are not known. The V and J genes are TRBV5-6 and TRBJ2-1, with TRBD1 identical over 9 bases. The CDR3 coding sequence is TGTGCCAGCTCCCGGGACAGGGTTAACGGCAATGAGCAGTTCTTC. This codes for CASSRDRVNGNEQFF.